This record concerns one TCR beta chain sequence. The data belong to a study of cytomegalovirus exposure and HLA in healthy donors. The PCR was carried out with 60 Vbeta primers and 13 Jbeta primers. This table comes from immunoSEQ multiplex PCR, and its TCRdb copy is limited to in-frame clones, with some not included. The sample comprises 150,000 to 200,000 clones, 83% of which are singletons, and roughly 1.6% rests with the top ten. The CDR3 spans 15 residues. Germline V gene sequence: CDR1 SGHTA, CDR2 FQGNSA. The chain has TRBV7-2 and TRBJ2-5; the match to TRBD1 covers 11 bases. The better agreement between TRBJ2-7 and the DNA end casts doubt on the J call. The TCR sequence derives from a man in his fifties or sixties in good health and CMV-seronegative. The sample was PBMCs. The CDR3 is CASGSGTGGLYEQYF. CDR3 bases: TGTGCCAGCGGCAGTGGGACAGGGGGGCTCTACGAGCAGTACTTC.